This T cell receptor beta chain was captured in a study of molecular identifiers for immune sequencing clone quantification. Study context: Four of five splits of RNA from around 18,000 or 91,000 naive CD8 cells were sequenced in replicates.

This clonotype appeared many times. V shed 1 base and J 3 bases; nucleotides not matched to a gene: 7. Germline V gene sequence: CDR1 LGHNA, CDR2 YNFKEQ. The CDR3 length is 17 residues. TCRdb passed the PCR reads through MiXCR, listing each CDR3 protein once. The data contain about 640,000 distinct CDR3 sequences, about 20% of them seen just once; the ten biggest clones take up around 0.86%. The source is a human donor in good health. Some libraries in this study had Jurkat cell RNA spiked in. This chain links TRBV4-2 with TRBJ2-3; 10 bases line up with TRBD2. The specimen sequenced was naive CD8+ T cells from blood, with Jurkat cell RNA spiked in. Subset: FACS-sorted CD8+CD4-CCR7+CD45RA+ naive T cells. This CDR3 reads CASSQVVGLAATDTQYF. CDR3 nucleotides: TGTGCCAGCAGCCAAGTAGTAGGACTAGCGGCAACAGATACGCAGTATTTT.